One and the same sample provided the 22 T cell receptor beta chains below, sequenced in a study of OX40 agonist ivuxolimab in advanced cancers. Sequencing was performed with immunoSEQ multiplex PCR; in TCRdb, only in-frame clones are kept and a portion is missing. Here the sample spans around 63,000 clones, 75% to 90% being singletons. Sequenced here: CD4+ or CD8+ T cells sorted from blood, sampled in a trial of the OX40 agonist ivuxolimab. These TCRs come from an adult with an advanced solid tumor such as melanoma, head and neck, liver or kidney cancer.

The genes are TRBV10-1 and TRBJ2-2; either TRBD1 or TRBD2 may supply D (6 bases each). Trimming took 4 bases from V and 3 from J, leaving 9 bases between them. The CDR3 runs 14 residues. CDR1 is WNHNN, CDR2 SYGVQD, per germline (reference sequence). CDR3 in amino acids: CASSAGAHTGELFF. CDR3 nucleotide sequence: TGCGCCAGCAGTGCGGGGGCCCACACCGGGGAGCTGTTTTTT.

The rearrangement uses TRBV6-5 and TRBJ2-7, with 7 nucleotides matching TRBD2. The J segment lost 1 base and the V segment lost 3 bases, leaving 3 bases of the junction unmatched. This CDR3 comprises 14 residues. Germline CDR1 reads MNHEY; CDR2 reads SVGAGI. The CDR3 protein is CASSYRGGSYEQYF. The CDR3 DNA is TGTGCCAGCAGTTATCGCGGGGGTTCCTACGAGCAGTACTTC.

CDR3 protein: CASRASKETQYF. CDR3 nucleotides: TGTGCCAGCAGGGCGTCAAAAGAGACCCAGTACTTC. V usage is TRBV2 and J usage is TRBJ2-5; no clear D. V shed 6 bases and J shed 3 bases, with 8 bases lying between them. CDR3 length equals 12 residues. Germline V gives CDR1 SNHLY, CDR2 FYNNEI. Looking up the rest from reference TRBV2 and TRBJ2-5 gives the full variable domain: EPEVTQTPSHQVTQMGQEVILRCVPISNHLYFYWYRQILGQKVEFLVSFYNNEISEKSEIFDDQFSVERPDGSNFTLKIRSTKLEDSAMYFCASRASKETQYFGPGTRLLVL.

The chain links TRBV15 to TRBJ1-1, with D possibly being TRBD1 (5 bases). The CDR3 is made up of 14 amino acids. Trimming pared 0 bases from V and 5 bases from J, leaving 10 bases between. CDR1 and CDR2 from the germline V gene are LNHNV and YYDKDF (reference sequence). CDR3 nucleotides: TGTGCCACCAGCAGAGATGGGAGGGGTACTGAAGCTTTCTTT. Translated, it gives CATSRDGRGTEAFF.

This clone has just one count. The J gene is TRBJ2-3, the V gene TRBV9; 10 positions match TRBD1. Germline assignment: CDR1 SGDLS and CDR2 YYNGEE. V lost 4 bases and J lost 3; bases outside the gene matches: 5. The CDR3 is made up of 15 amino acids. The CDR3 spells CASSWDRGWTDTQYF. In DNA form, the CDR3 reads TGTGCCAGCAGCTGGGACAGGGGATGGACAGATACGCAGTATTTT.

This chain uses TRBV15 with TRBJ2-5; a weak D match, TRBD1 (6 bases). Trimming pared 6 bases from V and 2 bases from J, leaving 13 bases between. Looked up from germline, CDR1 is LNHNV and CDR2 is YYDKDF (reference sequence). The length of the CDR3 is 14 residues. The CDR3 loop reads CATSRVTGQETQYF. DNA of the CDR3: TGTGCCACCAGTAGGGTAACAGGGCAAGAGACCCAGTACTTC.

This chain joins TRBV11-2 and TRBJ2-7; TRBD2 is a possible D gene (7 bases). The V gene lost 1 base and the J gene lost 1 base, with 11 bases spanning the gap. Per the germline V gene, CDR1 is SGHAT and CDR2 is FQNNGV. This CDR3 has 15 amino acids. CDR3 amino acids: CASSLAGGISYEQYF. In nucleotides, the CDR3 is TGTGCCAGCAGCTTAGCGGGGGGCATTTCCTACGAGCAGTACTTC.

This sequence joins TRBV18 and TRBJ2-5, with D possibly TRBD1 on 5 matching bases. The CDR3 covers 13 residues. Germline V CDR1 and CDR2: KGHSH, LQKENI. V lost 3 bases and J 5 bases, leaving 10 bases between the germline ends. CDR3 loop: CASSPAGMETQYF. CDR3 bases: TGTGCCAGCTCACCGGCAGGGATGGAGACCCAGTACTTC.

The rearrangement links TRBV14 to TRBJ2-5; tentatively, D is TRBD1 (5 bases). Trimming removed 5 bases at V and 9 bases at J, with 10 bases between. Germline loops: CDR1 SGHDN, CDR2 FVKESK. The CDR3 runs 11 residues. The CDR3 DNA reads TGTGCCAGCAGCAAGGTAGGGGCCCAGTACTTC. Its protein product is CASSKVGAQYF.

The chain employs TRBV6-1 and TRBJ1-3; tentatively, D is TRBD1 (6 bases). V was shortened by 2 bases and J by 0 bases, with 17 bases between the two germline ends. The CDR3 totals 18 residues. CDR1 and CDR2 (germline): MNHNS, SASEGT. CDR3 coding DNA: TGTGCCAGCAGTGAAAGTTTCGGGGGCGCGAGCTCTGGAAACACCATATATTTT. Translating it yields CASSESFGGASSGNTIYF.

CDR3 nucleotide sequence: TGTGCCAGCAGGTTGAACACTGAAGCTTTCTTT. Translating it yields CASRLNTEAFF. V usage is TRBV2 and J usage is TRBJ1-1; D unclear. The CDR3 has 11 amino acids. Germline V lookup: CDR1 SNHLY, CDR2 FYNNEI. V was shortened by 6 bases and J by 0 bases, with 2 bases between the two germline ends.

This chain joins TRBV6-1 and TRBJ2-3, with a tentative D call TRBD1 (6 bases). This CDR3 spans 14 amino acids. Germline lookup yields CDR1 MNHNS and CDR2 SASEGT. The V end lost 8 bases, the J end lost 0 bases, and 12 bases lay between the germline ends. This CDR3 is CASLDRVSTDTQYF. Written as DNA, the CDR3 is TGTGCCAGCCTGGACAGAGTTAGCACAGATACGCAGTATTTT.

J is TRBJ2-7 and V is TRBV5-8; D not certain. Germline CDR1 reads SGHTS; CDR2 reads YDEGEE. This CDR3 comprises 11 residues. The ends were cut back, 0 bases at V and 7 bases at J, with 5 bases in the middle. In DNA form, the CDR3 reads TGTGCCAGCAGCTTGGTTGGAGAGCAGTACTTC. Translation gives CASSLVGEQYF.

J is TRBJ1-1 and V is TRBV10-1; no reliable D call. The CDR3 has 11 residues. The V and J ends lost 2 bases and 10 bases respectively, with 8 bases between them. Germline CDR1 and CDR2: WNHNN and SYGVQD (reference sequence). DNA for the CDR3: TGCGCCAGCAGTGAGGCCGGGGTAGCTTTCTTT. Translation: CASSEAGVAFF.

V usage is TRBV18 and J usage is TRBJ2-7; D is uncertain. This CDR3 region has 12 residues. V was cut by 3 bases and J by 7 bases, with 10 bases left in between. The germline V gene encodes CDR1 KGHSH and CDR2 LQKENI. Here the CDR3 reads CASSPSSEEQYF. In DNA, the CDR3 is TGTGCCAGCTCACCTTCTAGTGAGGAGCAGTACTTC.

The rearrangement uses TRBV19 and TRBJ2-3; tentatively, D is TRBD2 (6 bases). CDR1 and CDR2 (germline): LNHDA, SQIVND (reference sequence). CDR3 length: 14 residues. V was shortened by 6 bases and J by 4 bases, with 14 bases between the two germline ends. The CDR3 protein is CASSPSVWADTQYF. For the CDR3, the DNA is TGTGCCAGTAGCCCTAGCGTTTGGGCAGATACGCAGTATTTT.

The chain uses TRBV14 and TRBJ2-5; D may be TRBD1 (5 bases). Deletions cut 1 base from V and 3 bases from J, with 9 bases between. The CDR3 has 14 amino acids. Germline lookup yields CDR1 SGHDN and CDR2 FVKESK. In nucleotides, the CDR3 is TGTGCCAGCAGCCAAGTAAGGGGAAAAGAGACCCAGTACTTC. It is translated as CASSQVRGKETQYF.

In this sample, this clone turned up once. The CDR3 region is CASSPGQILYGYTF. The DNA for the CDR3 is TGCGCCAGCAGCCCCGGACAAATTTTGTATGGCTACACCTTC. The J gene is TRBJ1-2, the V gene TRBV5-1, with D possibly TRBD1 on 5 matching bases. CDR1 and CDR2 (germline): SGHRS, YFSETQ. Trimming took 4 bases from V and 5 from J, leaving 15 bases between them. This CDR3 is built from 14 residues.

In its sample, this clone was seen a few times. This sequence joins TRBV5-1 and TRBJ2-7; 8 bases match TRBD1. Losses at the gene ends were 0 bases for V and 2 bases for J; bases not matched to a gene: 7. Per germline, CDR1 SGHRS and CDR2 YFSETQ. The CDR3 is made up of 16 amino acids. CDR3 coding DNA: TGCGCCAGCAGCTTGGGTGGGACAGGAGAGGCCTACGAGCAGTACTTC. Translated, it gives CASSLGGTGEAYEQYF.

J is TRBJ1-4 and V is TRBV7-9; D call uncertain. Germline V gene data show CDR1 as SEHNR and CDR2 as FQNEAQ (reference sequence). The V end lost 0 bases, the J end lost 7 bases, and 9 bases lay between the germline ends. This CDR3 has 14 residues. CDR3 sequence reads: CASSLATEAEKLFF. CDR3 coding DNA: TGTGCCAGCAGCTTAGCCACAGAAGCTGAAAAACTGTTTTTT.

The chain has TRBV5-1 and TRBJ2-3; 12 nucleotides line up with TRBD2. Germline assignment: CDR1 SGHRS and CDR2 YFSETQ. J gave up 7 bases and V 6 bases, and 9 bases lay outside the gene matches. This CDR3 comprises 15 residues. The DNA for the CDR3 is TGCGCCAGCACCTCCGGACTAGCGGGGTTAAATACGCAGTATTTT. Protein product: CASTSGLAGLNTQYF.

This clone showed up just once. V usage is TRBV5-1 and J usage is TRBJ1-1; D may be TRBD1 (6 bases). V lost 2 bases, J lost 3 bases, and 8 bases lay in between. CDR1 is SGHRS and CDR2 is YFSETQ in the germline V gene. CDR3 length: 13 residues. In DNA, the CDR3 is TGCGCCAGCAGCTTACAGGGAGACACTGAAGCTTTCTTT. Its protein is CASSLQGDTEAFF. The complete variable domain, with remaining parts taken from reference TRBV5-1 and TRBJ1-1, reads KAGVTQTPRYLIKTRGQQVTLSCSPISGHRSVSWYQQTPGQGLQFLFEYFSETQRNKGNFPGRFSGRQFSNSRSEMNVSTLELGDSALYLCASSLQGDTEAFFGQGTRLTVV.